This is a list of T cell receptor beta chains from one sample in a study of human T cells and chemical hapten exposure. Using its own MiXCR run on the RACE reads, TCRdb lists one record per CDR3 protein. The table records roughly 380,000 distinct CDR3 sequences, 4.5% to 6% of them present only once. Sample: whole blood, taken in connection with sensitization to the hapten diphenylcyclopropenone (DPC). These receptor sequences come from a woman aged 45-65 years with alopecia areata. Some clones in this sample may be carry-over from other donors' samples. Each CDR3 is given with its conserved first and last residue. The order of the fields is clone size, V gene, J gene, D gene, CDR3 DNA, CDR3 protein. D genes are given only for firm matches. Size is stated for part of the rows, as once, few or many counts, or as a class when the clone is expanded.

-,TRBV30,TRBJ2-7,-,TGTGCCTGGAGCTTAGCTAGCTCGTACTACGAGCAGTACTTC,CAWSLASSYYEQYF
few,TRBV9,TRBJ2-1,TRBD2,TGTGCCAGCAGCCCTACTGGGGAGGGTGAGCAGTTCTTC,CASSPTGEGEQFF
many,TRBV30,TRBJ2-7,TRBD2,TGTGCCTGGAGTCCAGGCACTAGCGCATCCTACGAGCAGTACTTC,CAWSPGTSASYEQYF
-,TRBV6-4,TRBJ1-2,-,TGTGCCAACCTTTTAGGGGACGGAAGCTTCTATGGCTACACCTTC,CANLLGDGSFYGYTF
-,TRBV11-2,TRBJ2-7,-,TGTGCCAGCAGCCCAGCCCTTAAGGCCGGGTCCTACGAGCAGTACTTC,CASSPALKAGSYEQYF
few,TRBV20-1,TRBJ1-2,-,TGCAGTGCTAGAGTCCGGGGCGAGGATGGCTACACCTTC,CSARVRGEDGYTF
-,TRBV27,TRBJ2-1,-,TGTGCCAGCAGTTTAGACTACCATGAGCAGTTCTTC,CASSLDYHEQFF
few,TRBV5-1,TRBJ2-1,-,TGCGCCAGCAGCTCAGGCAGGGATGATGAGCAGTTCTTC,CASSSGRDDEQFF
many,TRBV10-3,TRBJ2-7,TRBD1,TGTGCCATCAGTGACGACAGGGAGCACGAGCAGTACTTC,CAISDDREHEQYF
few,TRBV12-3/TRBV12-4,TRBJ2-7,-,TGTGCCAGCAGCGGGACCGGAAGCTCCTACGAGCAGTACTTC,CASSGTGSSYEQYF
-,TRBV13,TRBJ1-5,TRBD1,TGTGCCAGCAGCCGCCGGGACAGGGGCCGTCTTAGGGATCAGCCCCAGCATTTT,CASSRRDRGRLRDQPQHF
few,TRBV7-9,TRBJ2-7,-,TGTGCCAGCAGCTTAGTCGGGCCCGGCGACGAGCAGTACTTC,CASSLVGPGDEQYF
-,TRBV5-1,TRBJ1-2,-,TGCGCCAGCAGCGACGGGACGCCAGTGAACTATGGCTACACCTTC,CASSDGTPVNYGYTF
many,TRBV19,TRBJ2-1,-,TGTGCCAGTCAGTCCATACAGGGTTATGAGCAGTTCTTC,CASQSIQGYEQFF
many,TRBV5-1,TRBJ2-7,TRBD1,TGCGCCAGCAGCTTGTGGGGACAGGGCGACGAGCAGTACTTC,CASSLWGQGDEQYF
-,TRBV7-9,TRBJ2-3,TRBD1,TGTGCCAGCAGGGAGGACAGGGGGCAGGCAGATACGCAGTATTTT,CASREDRGQADTQYF
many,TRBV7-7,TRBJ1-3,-,TGTGCCAGCAGCTTTACCCCAATCTGTTCGGGGGGCAACTATGGAAACACCATATATTTT,CASSFTPICSGGNYGNTIYF
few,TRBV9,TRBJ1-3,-,TGTGCCAGCAGCGTATCCAGGGCAGGAAACACCATATATTTT,CASSVSRAGNTIYF
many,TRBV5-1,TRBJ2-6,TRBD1,TGCGCCAGCAGCTTGTGGGACAGGGGGGCCTCTGGGGCCAACGTCCTGACTTTC,CASSLWDRGASGANVLTF
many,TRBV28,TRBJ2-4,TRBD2,TGTGCCAGCAGTCGAGGACTAGCGGGAGATCTGAGAAACATTCAGTACTTC,CASSRGLAGDLRNIQYF
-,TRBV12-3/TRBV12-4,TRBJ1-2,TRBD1,TGTGCCAGCAGTTTGCCAGGGGGAGGTGGCTACACCTTC,CASSLPGGGGYTF
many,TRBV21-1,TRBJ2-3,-,TGTGCCAGCAGCCCAAGAGGAGCAGGGGGAAGAACAGATACGCAGTATTTT,CASSPRGAGGRTDTQYF
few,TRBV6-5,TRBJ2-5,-,TGTGCCAGCAGTTACTCGAGCCCTAAGGAGACCCAGTACTTC,CASSYSSPKETQYF
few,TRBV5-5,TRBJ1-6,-,TGTGCCAGCAGCTCGTCCTTGGATATTTCACCCCTCCACTTT,CASSSSLDISPLHF
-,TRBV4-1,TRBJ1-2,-,TGCGCCAGCAGCCAACTATTGGGCGCCGAGGGAGCCTATGGCTACACCTTC,CASSQLLGAEGAYGYTF
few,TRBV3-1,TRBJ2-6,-,TGTGCCAGCAGCCTTGGACCGGGGCTCTCTGGGGCCAACGTCCTGACTTTC,CASSLGPGLSGANVLTF
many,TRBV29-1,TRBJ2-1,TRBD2,TGCAGCGTTGTGGCGGGAGTATCCTACAATGAGCAGTTCTTC,CSVVAGVSYNEQFF
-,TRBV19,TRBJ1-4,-,TGTGCCAGTAGTAAGCGACACCAGGGGGAAAAACTGTTTTTT,CASSKRHQGEKLFF